The 4 T cell receptor beta chains presented below share a single source sample, sequenced in a study of cytomegalovirus exposure and HLA in healthy donors. TCRdb's table, derived via immunoSEQ multiplex PCR, lists solely in-frame clones and lacks some. The data contain about 130,000 clones, approximately 84% of them singletons. What was sequenced was PBMCs. All receptors derive from a man aged 25-45 years in good health and CMV-seropositive.

This clone came up once. The chain recombines TRBV5-1 with TRBJ2-2, with D unclear. The CDR3 runs to 13 residues. Trimming pared 0 bases from V and 7 bases from J, leaving 7 bases between. Germline V CDR1 and CDR2: SGHRS, YFSETQ. In DNA form, the CDR3 reads TGCGCCAGCAGCTTGGGGAGTGGCGGGGAGCTGTTTTTT. It is translated as CASSLGSGGELFF.

The J gene is TRBJ1-2, the V gene TRBV7-6, with D possibly being TRBD1 (5 bases). This CDR3 contains 14 residues. Trimming took off 1 base at V and 9 bases at J, with 15 bases between the two ends. Per germline, CDR1 SGHVS and CDR2 FNYEAQ. In nucleotides, the CDR3 is TGTGCCAGCAGCTTAGGGGAACAGGCTAAAAGCTACACCTTC. It is translated as CASSLGEQAKSYTF.

This clone came up a few times. The chain uses TRBV4-1 and TRBJ2-7; no definite D call. The CDR3 is made up of 15 amino acids. Germline V gives CDR1 MGHRA, CDR2 YSYEKL. Trimming cost V 4 bases and J 1 base, with 14 bases left between them. The CDR3 loop is CASSLSLSPSYEQYF. For the CDR3, the DNA is TGCGCCAGCAGCCTTAGCTTATCGCCGTCCTACGAGCAGTACTTC.

This clone was found a few times. The V call is TRBV7-9, the J call TRBJ2-1, with 9 bases identical to TRBD2. This CDR3 spans 16 amino acids. V gave up 1 base and J gave up 8 bases; unmatched junction bases: 9. Germline CDR1 SEHNR, CDR2 FQNEAQ (reference sequence). The CDR3 sequence is CASSLGGAGGTYEQFF. CDR3 nucleotides: TGTGCCAGCAGCTTAGGGGGAGCGGGGGGCACCTATGAGCAGTTCTTC. Drawing the rest from reference TRBV7-9 and TRBJ2-1, the complete variable domain is DTGVSQNPRHKITKRGQNVTFRCDPISEHNRLYWYRQTLGQGPEFLTYFQNEAQLEKSRLLSDRFSAERPKGSFSTLEIQRTEQGDSAMYLCASSLGGAGGTYEQFFGPGTRLTVL.